The clone carrying this T cell receptor (beta chain) showed up just a few times. Its specificity is unknown. The definition of stable Graves' hyperthyroidism was no ophthalmopathy progression within 18 months. On the basis of clinical symptoms, serum thyroxine and TRAb, thyroid ultrasound and orbital computed tomography, diagnoses were made. The source of the PBMCs was over 8.5 ml of fresh peripheral blood. The CDR3 consists of 18 residues. V was clipped by 2 bases and J by 0 bases; unmatched bases: 9. Looked up from germline, CDR1 is SGHRS and CDR2 is YFSETQ. The sample is drawn from a study of T cells in Graves' hyperthyroidism and ophthalmopathy. Amplification of TCR beta CDR3 regions was performed using RNA transcripts as template. First-round RT-PCR targeting the TCR CDR3 was performed with the HTBI primer set. TCRdb fed the multiplex PCR reads into MiXCR, producing one record per CDR3 protein. Counted here are some 620,000 distinct CDR3 sequences, around 15% occurring once; the ten biggest clones make up 3% to 4%.

Study-wide results and limits: Blood samples included most of the expanded thyroid clonotypes exceeding 0.001.

The chain is built from TRBV5-1 and TRBJ2-1; 9 bases match TRBD2. The material sequenced was blood. This receptor was taken from a woman aged 25 to 39 with Graves' hyperthyroidism. CDR3 loop: CASSLRGLAKSSYNEQFF. The CDR3 nucleotides are TGCGCCAGCAGCTTACGAGGACTAGCGAAAAGCTCCTACAATGAGCAGTTCTTC.